These 9 T cell receptor beta chains were sequenced from one sample in a study of blood T cell repertoires in COVID-19. Libraries were prepared by immunoSEQ multiplex PCR; TCRdb keeps only in-frame clonotypes and omits some of them. The sample has 200,000 to 300,000 clones; approximately 86% are singletons. Sequenced input: peripheral blood. These receptors originate from a man aged 25 to 40 with active or convalescent COVID-19.

The CDR3 sequence is CASSLIQGVNEKLFF. In DNA form, the CDR3 reads TGTGCCAGCAGCTTGATACAGGGTGTTAATGAAAAACTGTTTTTT. This chain uses TRBV5-5 with TRBJ1-4, with D possibly matching TRBD1 (6 bases). Looked up from germline, CDR1 is SGHKS and CDR2 is YYEKEE (reference sequence). The CDR3 length is 15 residues. The germline V and J ends were trimmed by 1 base and 4 bases, with 11 bases remaining between them.

The chain employs TRBV7-6 and TRBJ1-1; TRBD1 agrees at 8 bases. The CDR3 contains 16 residues. CDR1 is SGHVS and CDR2 is FNYEAQ in the germline V gene. Trimming cost V 5 bases and J 1 base; bases outside gene matches: 9. The CDR3 DNA is TGTGCCAGCAGCCTTCGGCGGACAGGGACGAACACTGAAGCTTTCTTT. This gives the protein CASSLRRTGTNTEAFF.

V usage is TRBV30 and J usage is TRBJ1-2; D remains ambiguous. The CDR3 consists of 13 residues. In germline, CDR1 is GTSNPN, CDR2 SVGIG (reference sequence). V was shortened by 0 bases and J by 7 bases, with 12 bases between the two germline ends. This CDR3 reads CAWSVSEYVGYTF. DNA for the CDR3: TGTGCCTGGAGTGTATCGGAGTATGTTGGCTACACCTTC.

V usage is TRBV9 and J usage is TRBJ2-3; 10 bases are shared with TRBD2. The CDR3 runs 18 residues. CDR1 and CDR2 from the germline V gene are SGDLS and YYNGEE. J was trimmed by 4 bases and V by 4 bases; bases with no gene match: 15. The CDR3 sequence is CASSPATTRTSGPDTQYF. The CDR3 DNA sequence: TGTGCCAGCAGCCCCGCCACCACCAGGACTAGCGGCCCAGATACGCAGTATTTT.

Here the CDR3 DNA reads TGTGCCACCAGCAGAGGCGGGGGGGACGACGAGCAGTACTTC. It yields the protein CATSRGGGDDEQYF. V is TRBV15 and J is TRBJ2-7, with 9 bases matching TRBD2. The CDR3 is 14 residues long. Germline trimming cut 1 base from V and 5 bases from J; bases unmatched to any gene: 3. CDR1 LNHNV and CDR2 YYDKDF come from the germline V gene (reference sequence).

V gene TRBV20-1 combines with J gene TRBJ2-1; no clear D gene. Looked up from germline, CDR1 is DFQATT and CDR2 is SNEGSKA (reference sequence). Trimming stripped 3 bases from V and 1 base from J, with 7 bases between. This CDR3 has 13 amino acids. CDR3 residues: CSASPPSYNEQFF. As DNA, the CDR3 is TGCAGTGCTAGTCCCCCTTCCTACAATGAGCAGTTCTTC.

The rearrangement joins TRBV9 to TRBJ2-7; TRBD2 matches at 13 bases. Trimming removed 3 bases from V and 7 bases from J; junction bases left unmatched: 7. CDR1 is SGDLS, CDR2 YYNGEE, per germline. This CDR3 is 15 amino acids long. CDR3 residues: CASSATSGGPYEQYF. The CDR3 region has the DNA TGTGCCAGCAGCGCGACTAGCGGGGGGCCATATGAGCAGTACTTC.

This chain joins TRBV2 and TRBJ1-2; 7 nucleotides align to TRBD1. After removal of 3 bases from V and 4 bases from J, the junction contained 5 bases not matched to a gene. The length of the CDR3 is 14 residues. Germline V CDR1 and CDR2: SNHLY, FYNNEI. The CDR3 protein is CASSDPTGSYGYTF. The CDR3, as DNA: TGTGCCAGCAGTGACCCGACAGGGAGCTATGGCTACACCTTC.

V usage is TRBV5-1 and J usage is TRBJ2-5; 9 positions match TRBD2. The CDR3 is made up of 16 amino acids. Germline CDR1 SGHRS, CDR2 YFSETQ. V lost 4 bases and J lost 2; bases outside the gene matches: 9. The CDR3 here is CASSSASGVPQETQYF. CDR3 coding DNA: TGCGCCAGCAGCAGCGCTAGCGGGGTCCCGCAAGAGACCCAGTACTTC.